The rows below give T cell receptor beta chains drawn from one sample of a study of beta chain features in type 1 diabetes. Clones were sequenced by immunoSEQ multiplex PCR, and TCRdb holds only the in-frame ones, with some missing. The sample carries some 250,000 clones, 25% to 35% recorded once. Sequences were obtained from central memory CD4+ T cells from blood. The receptor set was obtained from a man aged 30 to 39 in good health. The conserved cysteine and the conserved F or W are not part of the CDR3 here. The D gene is left open where the match is weak.

CDR3 protein: ASSPLTDSSTDTQY
D gene: NA
J gene: TRBJ2-3
V gene: TRBV18

CDR3 protein: ASSLGLAGAEYEQY
D gene: TRBD2
J gene: TRBJ2-7
V gene: TRBV23-1

CDR3 protein: ASSALRTGSSVLT
D gene: TRBD1
J gene: TRBJ2-6
V gene: TRBV7-2

CDR3 protein: ASSYGTAGNQPQH
D gene: TRBD1
J gene: TRBJ1-5
V gene: TRBV5-6

CDR3 protein: AWKWGGRRRGEQY
D gene: TRBD2
J gene: TRBJ2-7
V gene: TRBV30

CDR3 protein: ASSPTGTGGYGYT
D gene: TRBD1
J gene: TRBJ1-2
V gene: TRBV5-1

CDR3 protein: ASSLTGLVGNEQY
D gene: TRBD1
J gene: TRBJ2-7
V gene: TRBV27

CDR3 protein: AWAGGSGLAGGYNEQF
D gene: TRBD2
J gene: TRBJ2-1
V gene: TRBV30

CDR3 protein: ASSLGLAGAGETQY
D gene: TRBD2
J gene: TRBJ2-5
V gene: TRBV27

CDR3 protein: ASSRTSVRSYNEQF
D gene: TRBD2
J gene: TRBJ2-1
V gene: TRBV19

CDR3 protein: ASSPRTLQNTGELF
D gene: NA
J gene: TRBJ2-2
V gene: TRBV9

CDR3 protein: ASSSKMTGQDQY
D gene: TRBD1
J gene: TRBJ2-5
V gene: TRBV6-6

CDR3 protein: ASKEANGDIQY
D gene: NA
J gene: TRBJ2-4
V gene: TRBV10-2

CDR3 protein: ASSRDRVEETQY
D gene: TRBD1
J gene: TRBJ2-5
V gene: TRBV7-9

CDR3 protein: ASSEGDEQF
D gene: NA
J gene: TRBJ2-1
V gene: TRBV2

CDR3 protein: ASSSTGVGTEAF
D gene: NA
J gene: TRBJ1-1
V gene: TRBV7-6

CDR3 protein: ASTRDSSYNEQF
D gene: NA
J gene: TRBJ2-1
V gene: TRBV19

CDR3 protein: ASSIGASNQPQH
D gene: NA
J gene: TRBJ1-5
V gene: TRBV19

CDR3 protein: ASSLDGRQETQY
D gene: NA
J gene: TRBJ2-5
V gene: TRBV5-1

CDR3 protein: SVTFTGVQETQY
D gene: NA
J gene: TRBJ2-5
V gene: TRBV29-1

CDR3 protein: ASSPFASGHNEQF
D gene: NA
J gene: TRBJ2-1
V gene: TRBV14

CDR3 protein: ATKPYTGELF
D gene: NA
J gene: TRBJ2-2
V gene: TRBV5-4

CDR3 protein: ATSRGGSSYEQY
D gene: NA
J gene: TRBJ2-7
V gene: TRBV15

CDR3 protein: SGDRGGTDTQY
D gene: TRBD1
J gene: TRBJ2-3
V gene: TRBV29-1

CDR3 protein: ASGVTVHEQY
D gene: NA
J gene: TRBJ2-7
V gene: TRBV6-1

CDR3 protein: ASSPGTATDTQY
D gene: TRBD1
J gene: TRBJ2-3
V gene: TRBV7-9

CDR3 protein: ASSLLADSYEQY
D gene: NA
J gene: TRBJ2-7
V gene: TRBV5-1

CDR3 protein: ASTFRDRGIYEQY
D gene: TRBD1
J gene: TRBJ2-7
V gene: TRBV27

CDR3 protein: ASTFGRGQGEETQY
D gene: TRBD1
J gene: TRBJ2-5
V gene: TRBV7-2

CDR3 protein: ASSTYGTNQYNEQF
D gene: TRBD2
J gene: TRBJ2-1
V gene: TRBV19

CDR3 protein: ATSRDSDGYGYT
D gene: NA
J gene: TRBJ1-2
V gene: TRBV15

CDR3 protein: ATRGQPNTEAF
D gene: TRBD1
J gene: TRBJ1-1
V gene: TRBV7-2

CDR3 protein: AWASGSQAGELF
D gene: TRBD2
J gene: TRBJ2-2
V gene: TRBV30

CDR3 protein: ASSIELAGSYEQY
D gene: TRBD2
J gene: TRBJ2-7
V gene: TRBV4-3

CDR3 protein: ASSPSEGRGTQY
D gene: TRBD2
J gene: TRBJ2-5
V gene: TRBV7-2

CDR3 protein: ASSPIGSLRGYT
D gene: NA
J gene: TRBJ1-2
V gene: TRBV9

CDR3 protein: ASSQDSRWQF
D gene: NA
J gene: TRBJ2-1
V gene: TRBV4-1

CDR3 protein: ASPRGDSYNEQF
D gene: TRBD2
J gene: TRBJ2-1
V gene: TRBV7-9

CDR3 protein: ASSSGTPRKF
D gene: NA
J gene: TRBJ2-1
V gene: TRBV7-9

CDR3 protein: ASSLGSQETQY
D gene: NA
J gene: TRBJ2-5
V gene: TRBV28

CDR3 protein: ARVYEQY
D gene: NA
J gene: TRBJ2-7
V gene: TRBV21-1

CDR3 protein: SVEGLAATDEQF
D gene: TRBD2
J gene: TRBJ2-1
V gene: TRBV29-1

CDR3 protein: AWMRGGRTIYNEQF
D gene: TRBD2
J gene: TRBJ2-1
V gene: TRBV30

CDR3 protein: SASQQAGYT
D gene: NA
J gene: TRBJ1-2
V gene: TRBV20-1

CDR3 protein: ASSLVYVTTSAGELF
D gene: TRBD2
J gene: TRBJ2-2
V gene: TRBV7-9

CDR3 protein: ASSSTRMGDNEQF
D gene: NA
J gene: TRBJ2-1
V gene: TRBV4-1

CDR3 protein: ASSIGGSVNEQF
D gene: TRBD2
J gene: TRBJ2-1
V gene: TRBV19